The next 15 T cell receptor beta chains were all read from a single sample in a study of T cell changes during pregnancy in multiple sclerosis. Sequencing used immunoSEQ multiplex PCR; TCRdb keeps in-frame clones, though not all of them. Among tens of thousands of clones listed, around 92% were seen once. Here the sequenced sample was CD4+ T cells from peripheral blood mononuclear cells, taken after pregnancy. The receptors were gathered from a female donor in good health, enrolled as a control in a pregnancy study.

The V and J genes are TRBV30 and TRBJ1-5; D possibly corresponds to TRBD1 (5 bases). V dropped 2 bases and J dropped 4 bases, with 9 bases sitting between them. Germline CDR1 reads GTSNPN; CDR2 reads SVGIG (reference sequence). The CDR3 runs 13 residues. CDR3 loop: CAWSSRGNQPQHF. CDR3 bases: TGTGCCTGGAGTTCACGGGGGAATCAGCCCCAGCATTTT.

This chain's CDR3 is CASSLRTSPLHF. The CDR3 region has the DNA TGTGCCAGCAGCTTGAGAACTTCACCCCTCCACTTT. The chain employs TRBV11-2 and TRBJ1-6; no firm D call. Germline V lookup: CDR1 SGHAT, CDR2 FQNNGV. This CDR3 is built from 12 residues. V dropped 3 bases and J dropped 9 bases, with 6 bases sitting between them.

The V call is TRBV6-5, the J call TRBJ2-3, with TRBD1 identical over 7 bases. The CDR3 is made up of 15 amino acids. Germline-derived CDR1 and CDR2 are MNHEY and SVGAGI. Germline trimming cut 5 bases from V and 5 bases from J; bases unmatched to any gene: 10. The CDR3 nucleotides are TGTGCCAGCAGTCGACCGGGACAGTCTGGAGATACGCAGTATTTT. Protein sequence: CASSRPGQSGDTQYF.

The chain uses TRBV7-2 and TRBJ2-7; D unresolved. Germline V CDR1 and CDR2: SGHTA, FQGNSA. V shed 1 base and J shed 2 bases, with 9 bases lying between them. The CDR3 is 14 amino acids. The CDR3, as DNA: TGTGCCAGCAGCTTAGACATGTCAACCTACGAGCAGTACTTC. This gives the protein CASSLDMSTYEQYF.

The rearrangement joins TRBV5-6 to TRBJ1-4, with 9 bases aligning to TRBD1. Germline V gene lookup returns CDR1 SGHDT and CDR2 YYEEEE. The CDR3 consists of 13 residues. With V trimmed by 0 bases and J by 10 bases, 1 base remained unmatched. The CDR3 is CASSLVGQGKLFF. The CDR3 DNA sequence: TGTGCCAGCAGCTTGGTGGGACAGGGAAAACTGTTTTTT.

DNA of the CDR3: TGTGCCAGTAGTACCTGGACAGGAGGAACTTCTGGGGCCAACGTCCTGACTTTC. Translated: CASSTWTGGTSGANVLTF. J is TRBJ2-6 and V is TRBV19; TRBD1 matches 7 bases. This CDR3 has 18 residues. The trim removed 4 bases at V and 1 base at J, leaving 10 bases unmatched. Germline V gene sequence: CDR1 LNHDA, CDR2 SQIVND (reference sequence).

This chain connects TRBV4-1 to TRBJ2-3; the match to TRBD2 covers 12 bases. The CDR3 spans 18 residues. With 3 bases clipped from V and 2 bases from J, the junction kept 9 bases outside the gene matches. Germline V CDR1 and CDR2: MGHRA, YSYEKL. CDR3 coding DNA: TGCGCCAGCAGCCAGGTGACTAGCGGGAGACCAAACACAGATACGCAGTATTTT. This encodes CASSQVTSGRPNTDTQYF.

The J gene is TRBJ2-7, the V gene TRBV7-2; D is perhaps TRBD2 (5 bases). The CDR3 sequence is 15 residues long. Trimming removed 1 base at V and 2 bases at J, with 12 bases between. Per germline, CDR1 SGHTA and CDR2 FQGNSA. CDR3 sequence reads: CASSLEAGSAYEQYF. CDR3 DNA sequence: TGTGCCAGCAGCTTAGAGGCGGGCAGCGCCTACGAGCAGTACTTC.

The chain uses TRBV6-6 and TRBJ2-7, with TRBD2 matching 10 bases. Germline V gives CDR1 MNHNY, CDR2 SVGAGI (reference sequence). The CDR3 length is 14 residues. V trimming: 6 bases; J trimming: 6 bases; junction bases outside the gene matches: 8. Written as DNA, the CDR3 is TGTGCCAGCAGACTGGGGACTAGCGAGGGCGAGCAGTACTTC. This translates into CASRLGTSEGEQYF.

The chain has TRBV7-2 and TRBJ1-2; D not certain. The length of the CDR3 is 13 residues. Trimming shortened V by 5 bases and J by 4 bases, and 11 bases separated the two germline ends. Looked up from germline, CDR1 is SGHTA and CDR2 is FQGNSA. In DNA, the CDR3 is TGTGCCAGCAGCCCAGAGGGAGCCTATGGCTACACCTTC. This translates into CASSPEGAYGYTF.

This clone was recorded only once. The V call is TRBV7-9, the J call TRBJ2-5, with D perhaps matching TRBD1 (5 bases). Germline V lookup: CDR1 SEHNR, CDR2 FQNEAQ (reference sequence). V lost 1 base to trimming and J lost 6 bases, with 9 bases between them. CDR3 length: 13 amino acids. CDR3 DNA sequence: TGTGCCAGCAGCTTAGGGCAGGGTCAGACCCAGTACTTC. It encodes CASSLGQGQTQYF.

The CDR3 DNA sequence: TGTGCCAGCAGTTTTACCAGGGGTCTAGAGACCCAGTACTTC. Amino acid sequence: CASSFTRGLETQYF. The chain recombines TRBV28 with TRBJ2-5, with D tentatively TRBD1 (6 bases). CDR3 length: 14 residues. Germline V gives CDR1 MDHEN, CDR2 SYDVKM. V was shortened by 3 bases and J by 4 bases, with 12 bases between the two germline ends.

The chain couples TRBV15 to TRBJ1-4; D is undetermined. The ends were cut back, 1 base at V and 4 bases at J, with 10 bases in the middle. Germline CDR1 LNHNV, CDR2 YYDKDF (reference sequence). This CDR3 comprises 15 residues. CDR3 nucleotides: TGTGCCACCAGCAGAGCCTATCTAGGTAATGAAAAACTGTTTTTT. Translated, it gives CATSRAYLGNEKLFF.

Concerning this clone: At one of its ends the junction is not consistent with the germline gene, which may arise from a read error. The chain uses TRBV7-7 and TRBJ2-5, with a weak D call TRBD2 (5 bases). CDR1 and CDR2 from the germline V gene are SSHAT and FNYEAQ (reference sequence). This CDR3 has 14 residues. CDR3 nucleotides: TGTGCTAGCAGCTCCCTATCGACTAAAGAGACCCAGTACTTC. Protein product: CASSSLSTKETQYF.

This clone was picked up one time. CDR3 coding DNA: TGTGCCAGCAATGCGGACTCCTACAATGAGCAGTTCTTC. The encoded protein is CASNADSYNEQFF. The V call is TRBV2, the J call TRBJ2-1; no reliable D call. Germline V gives CDR1 SNHLY, CDR2 FYNNEI. The V gene lost 7 bases and the J gene lost 0 bases, with 7 bases spanning the gap. This CDR3 contains 13 residues.